This passage covers 8 T cell receptor beta chains from one sample sequenced in a study of immune evolution from preneoplasia to lung adenocarcinoma. Assay: immunoSEQ multiplex PCR; the TCRdb copy retains only in-frame clones and omits some. The sample records 9,500 to 15,000 clones, more than 75% being singletons. Sequenced sample: FFPE tissue from an adenomatous hyperplasia lung lesion. As to subset: atypical adenomatous hyperplasia (AAH), lung preneoplasia. These receptors were taken from a person between 50 and 69 years old with lung adenocarcinoma.

The chain joins TRBV20-1 to TRBJ2-1, with D hard to call. This CDR3 has 11 amino acids. Germline lookup yields CDR1 DFQATT and CDR2 SNEGSKA (reference sequence). Trimming left V 7 bases short and J 3 bases short, with 7 bases between. CDR3 sequence: CSVADYNEQFF. The CDR3, as DNA: TGCAGTGTGGCAGACTACAATGAGCAGTTCTTC.

This chain joins TRBV5-1 and TRBJ2-2; tentatively, D is TRBD1 (6 bases). In germline, CDR1 is SGHRS, CDR2 YFSETQ. The CDR3 loop spans 15 amino acids. Trimming took off 0 bases at V and 3 bases at J, with 9 bases between the two ends. CDR3 DNA: TGCGCCAGCAGCTTGGCATCAGGGGACACCGGGGAGCTGTTTTTT. Translating it yields CASSLASGDTGELFF.

CDR3 residues: CASSTGDSSYEQYF. The CDR3 DNA reads TGCGCCAGCAGCACTGGGGACAGCTCCTACGAGCAGTACTTC. The gene calls are TRBV5-1 and TRBJ2-7; 7 bases fit TRBD1. The CDR3 is 14 residues long. CDR1 and CDR2 (germline): SGHRS, YFSETQ. V lost 4 bases and J lost 0; bases outside the gene matches: 4.

The J gene is TRBJ2-1, the V gene TRBV14; possible D gene TRBD2, 6 bases. Looked up from germline, CDR1 is SGHDN and CDR2 is FVKESK. This CDR3 has 15 amino acids. Trimming took 2 bases from V and 3 from J, leaving 11 bases between them. CDR3 nucleotides: TGTGCCAGCAGCCAACGGACTACCTACTACAATGAGCAGTTCTTC. Translating gives CASSQRTTYYNEQFF.

The rearrangement uses TRBV5-6 and TRBJ2-5, with D maybe TRBD1 (6 bases). The V and J ends lost 1 base and 5 bases respectively, with 9 bases between them. Germline values: CDR1 SGHDT, CDR2 YYEEEE. CDR3 length: 13 amino acids. The CDR3 sequence is CASSLQGTETQYF. For the CDR3, the DNA is TGTGCCAGCAGCTTGCAGGGGACGGAGACCCAGTACTTC.

The chain uses TRBV11-3 and TRBJ2-7, with a possible D match to TRBD2 (5 bases). The germline CDR1 and CDR2 sequences are SGHNT and YENEEA. The CDR3 loop spans 13 amino acids. Trimming took off 4 bases at V and 2 bases at J, with 9 bases between the two ends. CDR3 region: CASSYLATYEQYF. CDR3 bases: TGTGCCAGCAGCTATCTAGCCACCTACGAGCAGTACTTC.

The chain carries TRBV18 and TRBJ2-1; D unresolved. This CDR3 is built from 16 residues. V lost 2 bases to trimming and J lost 0 bases, with 11 bases between them. CDR1 KGHSH and CDR2 LQKENI come from the germline V gene. The CDR3 protein is CASSPVLRSSYNEQFF. The CDR3 DNA sequence: TGTGCCAGCTCACCAGTTTTAAGGAGCTCCTACAATGAGCAGTTCTTC.

This chain connects TRBV7-9 to TRBJ1-1; D unclear. CDR1 and CDR2 (germline): SEHNR, FQNEAQ (reference sequence). V lost 1 base and J 1 base, leaving 4 bases between the germline ends. CDR3 length equals 13 residues. This CDR3 is CASSLGWNTEAFF. The CDR3 DNA follows: TGTGCCAGCAGCTTAGGATGGAACACTGAAGCTTTCTTT.